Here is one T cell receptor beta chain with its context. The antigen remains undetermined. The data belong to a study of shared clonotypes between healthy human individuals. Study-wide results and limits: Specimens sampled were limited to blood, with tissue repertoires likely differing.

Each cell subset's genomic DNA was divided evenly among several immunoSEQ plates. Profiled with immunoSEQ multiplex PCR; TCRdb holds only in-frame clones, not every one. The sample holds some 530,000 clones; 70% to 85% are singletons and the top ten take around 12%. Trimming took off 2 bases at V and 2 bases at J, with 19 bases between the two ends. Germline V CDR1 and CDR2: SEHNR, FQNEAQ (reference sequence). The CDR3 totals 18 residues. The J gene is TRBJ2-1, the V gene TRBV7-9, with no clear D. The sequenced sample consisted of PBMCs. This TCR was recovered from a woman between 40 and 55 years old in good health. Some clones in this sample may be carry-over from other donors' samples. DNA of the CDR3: TGTGCCAGCAGCTTACGATCAAGGTCTGGGCGCGCCTACAATGAGCAGTTCTTC. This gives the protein CASSLRSRSGRAYNEQFF.